The 7 T cell receptor beta chains presented below share a single source sample, sequenced in a study of blood T cell repertoires in COVID-19. TCRdb keeps only in-frame clones here, not all; method: immunoSEQ multiplex PCR. The table records around 130,000 clones, 85% to 90% of them present only once. Sequences were obtained from peripheral blood. Receptors originate from a human donor in a cohort sampled during active COVID-19.

The rearrangement links TRBV14 to TRBJ1-1; no clear D gene. Trimming pared 5 bases from V and 3 bases from J, leaving 10 bases between. This CDR3 region has 13 residues. Per the germline V gene, CDR1 is SGHDN and CDR2 is FVKESK. CDR3 DNA sequence: TGTGCCAGCAGCAGGGAGGTTGACACTGAAGCTTTCTTT. Protein product: CASSREVDTEAFF. The entire variable domain, with the rest obtained from reference TRBV14 and TRBJ1-1, is as follows: EAGVTQFPSHSVIEKGQTVTLRCDPISGHDNLYWYRRVMGKEIKFLLHFVKESKQDESGMPNNRFLAERTGGTYSTLKVQPAELEDSGVYFCASSREVDTEAFFGQGTRLTVV.

The chain recombines TRBV20-1 with TRBJ2-1; D gene unclear. This CDR3 has 11 amino acids. Germline-derived CDR1 and CDR2 are DFQATT and SNEGSKA (reference sequence). V lost 4 bases to trimming and J lost 6 bases, with 7 bases between them. The CDR3 protein is CSATDFNEQFF. For the CDR3, the DNA is TGCAGTGCTACAGACTTCAATGAGCAGTTCTTC.

This chain uses TRBV5-1 with TRBJ1-6, with 9 bases fitting TRBD1. The CDR3 is 14 amino acids. V lost 4 bases to trimming and J lost 7 bases; unmatched junction nucleotides: 3. Germline assignment: CDR1 SGHRS and CDR2 YFSETQ. Here the CDR3 reads CASSDGQGNSPLHF. CDR3 sequence (DNA): TGCGCCAGCAGCGATGGACAGGGGAATTCACCCCTCCACTTT.

The V and J genes are TRBV2 and TRBJ2-2; possible D gene TRBD2, 6 bases. Germline CDR1 is SNHLY and CDR2 is FYNNEI. Trimming took off 6 bases at V and 3 bases at J, with 17 bases between the two ends. The CDR3 covers 16 residues. DNA of the CDR3: TGTGCCAGCAGGGACCTTGCGGGGATAGACACCGGGGAGCTGTTTTTT. As protein: CASRDLAGIDTGELFF.

Turning to this clone: This same CDR3 is encoded by further DNA sequences in the sample. This chain connects TRBV18 to TRBJ1-3, with D possibly matching TRBD1 (6 bases). Per germline, CDR1 KGHSH and CDR2 LQKENI. V gave up 5 bases and J gave up 0 bases, with 11 bases separating them. The CDR3 has 15 amino acids. The CDR3 loop reads CASSSDRSSGNTIYF. CDR3 coding DNA: TGTGCCAGCTCATCCGACAGGAGCTCTGGAAACACCATATATTTT.

This clone has just one count. The chain couples TRBV5-1 to TRBJ2-1; a possible D gene is TRBD1 (5 bases). Trimming took 0 bases from V and 0 from J, leaving 7 bases between them. The CDR3 runs 15 residues. Germline assignment: CDR1 SGHRS and CDR2 YFSETQ. CDR3 DNA: TGCGCCAGCAGCTTGGGACAGAGCTCCTACAATGAGCAGTTCTTC. This encodes CASSLGQSSYNEQFF.

The genes are TRBV15 and TRBJ2-7; maybe TRBD1 (5 bases). CDR3 length: 13 amino acids. The germline gives CDR1 LNHNV, CDR2 YYDKDF (reference sequence). Trimming pared 0 bases from V and 4 bases from J, leaving 7 bases between. CDR3 nucleotide sequence: TGTGCCACCAGCAGAGATCAGGGTTACGAGCAGTACGTC. Protein sequence: CATSRDQGYEQYV.